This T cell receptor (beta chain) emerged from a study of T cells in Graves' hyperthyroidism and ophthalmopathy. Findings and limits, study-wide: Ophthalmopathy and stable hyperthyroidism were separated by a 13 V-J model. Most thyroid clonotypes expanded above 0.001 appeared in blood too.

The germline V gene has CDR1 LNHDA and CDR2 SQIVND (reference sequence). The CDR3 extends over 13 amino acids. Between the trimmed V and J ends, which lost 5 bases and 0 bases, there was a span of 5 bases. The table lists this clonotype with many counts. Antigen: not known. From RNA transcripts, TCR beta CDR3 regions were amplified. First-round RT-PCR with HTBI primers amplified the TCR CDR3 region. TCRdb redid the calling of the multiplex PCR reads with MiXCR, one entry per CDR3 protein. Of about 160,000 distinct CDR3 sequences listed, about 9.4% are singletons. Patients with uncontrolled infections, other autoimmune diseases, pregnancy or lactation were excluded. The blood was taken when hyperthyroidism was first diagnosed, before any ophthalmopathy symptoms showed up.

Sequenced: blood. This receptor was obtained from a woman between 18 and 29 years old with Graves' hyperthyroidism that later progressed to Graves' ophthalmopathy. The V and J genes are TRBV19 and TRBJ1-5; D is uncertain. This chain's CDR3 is CASSRNSNQPQHF. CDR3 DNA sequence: TGTGCCAGTAGTCGTAATAGCAATCAGCCCCAGCATTTT.